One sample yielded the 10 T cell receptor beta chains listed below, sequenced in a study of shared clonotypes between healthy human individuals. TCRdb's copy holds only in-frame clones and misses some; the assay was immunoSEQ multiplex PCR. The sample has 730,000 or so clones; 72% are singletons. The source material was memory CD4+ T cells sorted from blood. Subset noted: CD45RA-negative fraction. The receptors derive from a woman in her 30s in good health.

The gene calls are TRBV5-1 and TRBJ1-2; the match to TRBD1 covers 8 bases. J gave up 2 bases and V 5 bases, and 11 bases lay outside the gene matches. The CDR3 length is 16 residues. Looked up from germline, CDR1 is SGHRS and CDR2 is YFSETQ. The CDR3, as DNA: TGCGCCAGCAGTTTAAACCCCGGACAGGGAAACTATGGCTACACCTTC. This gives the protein CASSLNPGQGNYGYTF.

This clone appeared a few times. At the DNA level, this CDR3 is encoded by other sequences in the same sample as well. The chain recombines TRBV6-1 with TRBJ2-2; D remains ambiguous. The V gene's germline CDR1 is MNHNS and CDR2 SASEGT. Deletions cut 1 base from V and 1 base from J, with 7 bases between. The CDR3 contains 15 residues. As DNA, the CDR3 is TGTGCCAGCAGTGAAGACCGCGGGAACACCGGGGAGCTGTTTTTT. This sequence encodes CASSEDRGNTGELFF.

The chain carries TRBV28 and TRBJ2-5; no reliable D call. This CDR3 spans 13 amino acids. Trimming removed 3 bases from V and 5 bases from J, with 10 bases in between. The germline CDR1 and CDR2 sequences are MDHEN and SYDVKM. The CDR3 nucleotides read TGTGCCAGCAGTTTCGCTCACGGGGAGACCCAGTACTTC. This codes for CASSFAHGETQYF.

CDR3 amino acids: CASSLTVRLGGNTEAFF. The CDR3 region has the DNA TGTGCCAGCAGCCTTACCGTGAGGCTGGGGGGAAACACTGAAGCTTTCTTT. The rearrangement joins TRBV13 to TRBJ1-1; tentative D call: TRBD1 (5 bases). Germline CDR1 is PRHDT and CDR2 is FYEKMQ (reference sequence). The CDR3 extends over 17 amino acids. V was shortened by 5 bases and J by 2 bases, with 21 bases between the two germline ends.

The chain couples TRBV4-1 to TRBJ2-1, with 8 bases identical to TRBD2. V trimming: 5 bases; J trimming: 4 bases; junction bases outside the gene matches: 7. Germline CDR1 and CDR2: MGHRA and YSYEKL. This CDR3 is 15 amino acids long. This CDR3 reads CASSTNSGSYNEQFF. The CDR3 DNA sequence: TGCGCCAGCAGCACCAACAGCGGGAGTTACAATGAGCAGTTCTTC.

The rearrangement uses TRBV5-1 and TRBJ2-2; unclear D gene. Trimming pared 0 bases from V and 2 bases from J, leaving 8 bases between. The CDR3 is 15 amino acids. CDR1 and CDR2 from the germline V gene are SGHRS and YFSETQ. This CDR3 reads CASSLEPGNTGELFF. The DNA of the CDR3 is TGCGCCAGCAGCTTGGAACCCGGAAACACCGGGGAGCTGTTTTTT.

Here the CDR3 reads CASSQQRQGLGEQFF. Written as DNA, the CDR3 is TGTGCCAGCAGCCAGCAACGACAGGGGTTGGGTGAGCAGTTCTTC. The J gene is TRBJ2-1, the V gene TRBV2; 8 bases match TRBD1. The V gene end was trimmed by 6 bases and the J gene end by 9 bases; junction bases not matched to a gene: 13. Germline assignment: CDR1 SNHLY and CDR2 FYNNEI. The CDR3 runs to 15 residues.

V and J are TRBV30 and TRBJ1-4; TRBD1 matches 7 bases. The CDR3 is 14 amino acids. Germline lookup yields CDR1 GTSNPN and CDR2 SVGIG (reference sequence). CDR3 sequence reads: CAAPRQGANEKLFF. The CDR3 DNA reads TGTGCGGCCCCAAGACAGGGTGCTAATGAAAAACTGTTTTTT.

As DNA, the CDR3 is TGTGCCGGACGGGCGCGGCCTAATGAAAAACTGTTTTTT. This encodes CAGRARPNEKLFF. The genes are TRBV6-1 and TRBJ1-4; the D is unclear. Trimming shortened V by 11 bases and J by 3 bases, and 13 bases separated the two germline ends. This CDR3 contains 13 residues. Germline loops: CDR1 MNHNS, CDR2 SASEGT.

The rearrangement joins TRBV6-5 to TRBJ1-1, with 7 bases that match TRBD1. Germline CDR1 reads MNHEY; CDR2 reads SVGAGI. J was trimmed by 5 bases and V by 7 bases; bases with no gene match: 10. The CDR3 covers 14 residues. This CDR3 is CASINRGSGTEAFF. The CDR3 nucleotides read TGTGCCAGCATCAACAGGGGCTCGGGTACTGAAGCTTTCTTT.